The entry below gives a single T cell receptor (beta chain) sequence along with its context. The target antigen is unknown. The source of the sample is a study of chemoradiotherapy in HPV16-positive cancers. Study-wide context: Candidate HPV-specific clones and shared TCR motifs came from two HPV16-positive patients.

Over chemoradiotherapy, repertoires were sampled more than once. Here immunoSEQ multiplex PCR was the method, and the copy in TCRdb shows in-frame clones only, minus some. The sample carries around 3,500 clones, 75% to 95% recorded once. The J segment lost 3 bases and the V segment lost 3 bases, leaving 5 bases of the junction unmatched. The V gene's germline CDR1 is SGHRS and CDR2 YFSETQ. CDR3 length: 15 residues. Regarding the study as a whole: Non-HPV-specific T cells did not expand in tumors during treatment, whereas candidate HPV-specific clones and E7-related motifs did. For HPV16-positive patients, expanding HPV-responsive T cells associated with longer recurrence-free survival.

The sample here was blood, taken from a patient who underwent chemoradiotherapy. This receptor was obtained from a human donor with HPV-associated anogenital cancer. This chain links TRBV5-1 with TRBJ2-4, with TRBD2 matching 8 bases. The CDR3 nucleotides read TGCGCCAGCAGCTCCGGGAGGGGGGTCAAAAACATTCAGTACTTC. Translating it yields CASSSGRGVKNIQYF.